This TCR beta chain was recovered during a study of early T cells in non-severe SARS-CoV-2 infection. As for the study in general: Sequencing was performed on bulk RNA from unsorted whole blood, leaving chains unpaired. Findings and caveats of the study: Lookups in VDJdb leaned toward anti-spike CD8 responses and missed private and CD4 specificities.

Deletions cut 3 bases from V and 10 bases from J, with 14 bases between. This CDR3 contains 14 residues. The germline CDR1 and CDR2 sequences are SGHRS and YFSETQ. This clonotype was counted only a few times. Its antigen is unknown. TCRdb passed the 5' RACE reads through MiXCR, listing each CDR3 protein once. The data hold 98,000 or so distinct CDR3 sequences, with 9% to 14% observed a single time. The material sequenced was whole blood. The chain employs TRBV5-1 and TRBJ1-6; perhaps TRBD1 as D (5 bases). This TCR derives from an adult who was a healthcare worker with PCR-confirmed SARS-CoV-2 infection or an uninfected control (not recorded which). In DNA, the CDR3 is TGCGCCAGCAGCTCGGACACGGCGAGATCACCCCTCCACTTT. Encoded protein: CASSSDTARSPLHF.